This entry features one TCR beta chain sequence. The data were obtained in a study of blood T cell repertoires in COVID-19. Study details: Material from acute and convalescent COVID-19 was sourced from the United States, Italy and Spain. Sources were T cells, B-cell-depleted T cells, or PBMCs; the material itself was cDNA or gDNA.

Authors' data handling: Quantification of nucleated cells was approximated via reference gene primer amplification. TCRdb's table, derived via immunoSEQ multiplex PCR, lists solely in-frame clones and lacks some. V and J calls and clone size follow that table, whereas D and trimming were derived from the DNA. The table lists some 120,000 clones, roughly 79% of them singletons. This CDR3 is 16 amino acids long. The V gene's germline CDR1 is MNHNY and CDR2 SVGAGI (reference sequence). The junction had 4 bases not matched to a gene; V was cut back by 2 bases and J by 4 bases. The chain couples TRBV6-6 to TRBJ2-1; 11 positions agree with TRBD2. The receptor was derived from a human donor in a cohort sampled during active COVID-19. Sample: peripheral blood. CDR3 amino acids: CASSYAGLADYNEQFF. DNA for the CDR3: TGTGCCAGCAGTTACGCGGGACTAGCGGATTACAATGAGCAGTTCTTC.